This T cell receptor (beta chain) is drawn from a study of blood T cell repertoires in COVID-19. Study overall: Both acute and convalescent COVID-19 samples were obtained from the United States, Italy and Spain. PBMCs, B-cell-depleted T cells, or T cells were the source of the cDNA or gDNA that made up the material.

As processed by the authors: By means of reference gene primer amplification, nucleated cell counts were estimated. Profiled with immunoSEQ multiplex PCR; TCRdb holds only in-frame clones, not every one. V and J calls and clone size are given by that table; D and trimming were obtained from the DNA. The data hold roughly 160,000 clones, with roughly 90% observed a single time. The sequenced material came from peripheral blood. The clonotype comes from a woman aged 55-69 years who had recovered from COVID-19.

Written as DNA, the CDR3 is TGTGCCAGCTCACCATCAGGGGGCTGGGAGACCCAGTACTTC. Encoded protein: CASSPSGGWETQYF. V and J are TRBV18 and TRBJ2-5, with 8 bases that match TRBD1. CDR1 is KGHSH and CDR2 is LQKENI in the germline V gene. The CDR3 contains 14 residues. J lost 5 bases, V lost 2 bases, and 4 bases had no gene match. Filled out from reference TRBV18 and TRBJ2-5, the complete variable domain reads NAGVMQNPRHLVRRRGQEARLRCSPMKGHSHVYWYRQLPEEGLKFMVYLQKENIIDESGMPKERFSAEFPKEGPSILRIQQVVRGDSAAYFCASSPSGGWETQYFGPGTRLLVL.